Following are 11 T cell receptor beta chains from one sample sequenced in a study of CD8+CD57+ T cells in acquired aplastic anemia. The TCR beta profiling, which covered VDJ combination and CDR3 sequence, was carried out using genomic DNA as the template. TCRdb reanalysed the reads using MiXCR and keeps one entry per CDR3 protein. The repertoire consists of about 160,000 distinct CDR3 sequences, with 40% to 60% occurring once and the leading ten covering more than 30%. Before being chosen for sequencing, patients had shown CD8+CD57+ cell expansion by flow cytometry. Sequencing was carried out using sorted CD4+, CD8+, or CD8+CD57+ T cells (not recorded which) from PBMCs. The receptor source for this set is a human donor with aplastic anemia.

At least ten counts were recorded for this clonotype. The CDR3 sequence is CASSPGWRGDGELFF. The CDR3, as DNA: TGTGCCAGCAGCCCGGGATGGAGGGGAGACGGGGAGCTGTTTTTT. J is TRBJ2-2 and V is TRBV5-6, with a possible D match to TRBD2 (6 bases). The V end lost 4 bases, the J end lost 7 bases, and 17 bases lay between the germline ends. The germline V gene has CDR1 SGHDT and CDR2 YYEEEE. The CDR3 consists of 15 residues.

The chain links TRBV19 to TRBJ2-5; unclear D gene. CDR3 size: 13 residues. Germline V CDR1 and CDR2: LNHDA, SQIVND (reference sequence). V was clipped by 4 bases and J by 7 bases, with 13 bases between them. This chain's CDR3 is CASSTSKLMTQYF. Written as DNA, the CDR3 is TGTGCCAGTAGTACCTCCAAATTGATGACCCAGTACTTC.

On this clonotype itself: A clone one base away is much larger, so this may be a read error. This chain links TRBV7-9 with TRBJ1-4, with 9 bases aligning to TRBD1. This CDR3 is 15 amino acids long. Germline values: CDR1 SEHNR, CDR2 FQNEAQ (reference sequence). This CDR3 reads CASSSQTGGLEELFF. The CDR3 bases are TGTGCCAGCAGCTCCCAGACAGGGGGACTTGAAGAACTGTTTTTT.

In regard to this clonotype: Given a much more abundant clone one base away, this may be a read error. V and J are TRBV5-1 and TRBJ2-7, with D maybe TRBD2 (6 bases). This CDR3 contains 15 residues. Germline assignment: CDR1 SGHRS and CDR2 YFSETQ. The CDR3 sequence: CTSSLGRDSFYEQYF. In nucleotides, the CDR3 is TGCACCAGCAGCTTGGGCCGGGACTCTTTCTACGAGCAGTACTTC.

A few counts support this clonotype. The CDR3 reads CASSLVLAGTDTQYF. The CDR3, as DNA: TGTGCCAGCAGCTTAGTGCTAGCGGGCACAGATACGCAGTATTTT. The chain couples TRBV7-2 to TRBJ2-3; TRBD2 matches 7 bases. The CDR3 runs to 15 residues. V shed 1 base, J shed 1 base, and the junction held 2 bases outside the gene matches. In germline, CDR1 is SGHTA, CDR2 FQGNSA.

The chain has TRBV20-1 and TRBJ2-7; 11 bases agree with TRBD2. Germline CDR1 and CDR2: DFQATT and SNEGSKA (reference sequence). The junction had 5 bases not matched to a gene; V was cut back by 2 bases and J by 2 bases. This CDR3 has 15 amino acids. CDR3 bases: TGCAGTGCTAGACCCGGGACTAGCGGTACCTACGAGCAGTACTTC. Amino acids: CSARPGTSGTYEQYF.

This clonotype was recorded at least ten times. The CDR3 reads CASSHFPGVMVGELFF. The CDR3 coding sequence is TGTGCCAGCAGCCACTTCCCAGGGGTCATGGTCGGGGAGCTGTTTTTT. The J gene is TRBJ2-2, the V gene TRBV4-2; the D gene is possibly TRBD1 (6 bases). The CDR3 spans 16 residues. The germline CDR1 and CDR2 sequences are LGHNA and YNFKEQ. V lost 3 bases and J lost 7, with 18 bases in between.

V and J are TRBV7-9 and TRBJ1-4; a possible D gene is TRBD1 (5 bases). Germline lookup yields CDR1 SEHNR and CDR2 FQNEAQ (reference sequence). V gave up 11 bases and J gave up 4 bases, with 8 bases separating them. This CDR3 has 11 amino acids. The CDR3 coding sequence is TGTGCCTTCGGGGGTAATGAAAAACTGTTTTTT. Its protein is CAFGGNEKLFF.

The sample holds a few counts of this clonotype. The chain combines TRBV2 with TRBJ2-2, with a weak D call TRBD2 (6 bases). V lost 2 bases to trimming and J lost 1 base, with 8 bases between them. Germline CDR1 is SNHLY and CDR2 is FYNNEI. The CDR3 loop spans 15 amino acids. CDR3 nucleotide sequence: TGTGCCAGCAGTGAAATAGCGGAGAACACCGGGGAGCTGTTTTTT. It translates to CASSEIAENTGELFF.

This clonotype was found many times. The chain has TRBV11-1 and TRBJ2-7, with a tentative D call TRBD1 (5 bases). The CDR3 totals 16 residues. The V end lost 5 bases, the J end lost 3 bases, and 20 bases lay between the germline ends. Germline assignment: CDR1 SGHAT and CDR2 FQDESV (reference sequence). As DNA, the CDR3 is TGTGCCAGCAGCCTCAGCCTGGGGCCCCCCAGCTACGAGCAGTACTTC. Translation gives CASSLSLGPPSYEQYF.

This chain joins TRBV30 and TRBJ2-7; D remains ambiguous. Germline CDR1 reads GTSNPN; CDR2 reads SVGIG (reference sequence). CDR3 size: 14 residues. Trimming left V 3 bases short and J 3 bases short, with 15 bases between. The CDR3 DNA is TGTGCCTGGAGCATACGTGACAAGGGCTACGAGCAGTACTTC. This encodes CAWSIRDKGYEQYF.